This T cell receptor (beta chain) was obtained from a study of T cells after yellow fever vaccination. The CDR3 totals 13 residues. V lost 6 bases and J 5 bases, leaving 13 bases between the germline ends. Germline V lookup: CDR1 MNHEY, CDR2 SVGAGI. Each CDR3 protein gets one entry after TCRdb re-called the 5' RACE reads with MiXCR. The sample carries about 340,000 distinct CDR3 sequences, 12% recorded once. J is TRBJ2-5 and V is TRBV6-5; D tentatively reads TRBD1 or TRBD2 (5 bases each). The sequence came from a man between 18 and 29 years old who received the YFV17D yellow fever vaccine. The sequencing used CD4+ T cells sorted from PBMCs, collected 15 days after the yellow fever booster vaccination. DNA for the CDR3: TGTGCCAGCAGAGCCGGGACCTTCGAGACCCAGTACTTC. Translation gives CASRAGTFETQYF.